The clone carrying this T cell receptor beta chain was recorded at least ten times. V dropped 0 bases and J dropped 7; count of bases not matched to a gene: 1. This CDR3 has 14 residues. The germline V gene has CDR1 MNHEY and CDR2 SMNVEV (reference sequence). This entry belongs to a study of blood T cells in healthy people across ages. Primed by a sample-barcoded 5' primer and a J-beta primer mix, a second PCR proceeded for 7 to 11 cycles. In TCRdb, the 5' RACE reads were re-called with MiXCR into one record per CDR3 protein. The table includes hundreds of thousands of distinct CDR3 sequences, around 21% detected once.

The sample taken for sequencing was blood. This chain joins TRBV27 and TRBJ2-5; 11 positions agree with TRBD2. This clonotype was sampled from a man between 65 and 85 years old in good health. CDR3 sequence reads: CASSLSTSGGTQYF. The CDR3 bases are TGTGCCAGCAGTTTATCTACTAGCGGGGGGACCCAGTACTTC.